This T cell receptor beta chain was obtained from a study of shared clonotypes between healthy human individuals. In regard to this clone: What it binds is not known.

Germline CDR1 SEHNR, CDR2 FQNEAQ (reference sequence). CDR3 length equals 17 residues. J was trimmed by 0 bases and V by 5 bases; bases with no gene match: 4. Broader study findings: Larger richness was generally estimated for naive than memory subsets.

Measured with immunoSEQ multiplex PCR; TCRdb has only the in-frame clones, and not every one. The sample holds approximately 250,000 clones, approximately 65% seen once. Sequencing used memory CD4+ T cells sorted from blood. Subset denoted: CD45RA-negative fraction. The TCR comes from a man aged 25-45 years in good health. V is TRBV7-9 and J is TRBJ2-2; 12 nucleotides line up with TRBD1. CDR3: CASSRGTGGANTGELFF. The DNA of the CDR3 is TGTGCCAGCAGCCGCGGGACAGGGGGCGCGAACACCGGGGAGCTGTTTTTT. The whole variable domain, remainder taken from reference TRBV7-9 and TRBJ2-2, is DTGVSQNPRHKITKRGQNVTFRCDPISEHNRLYWYRQTLGQGPEFLTYFQNEAQLEKSRLLSDRFSAERPKGSFSTLEIQRTEQGDSAMYLCASSRGTGGANTGELFFGEGSRLTVL.